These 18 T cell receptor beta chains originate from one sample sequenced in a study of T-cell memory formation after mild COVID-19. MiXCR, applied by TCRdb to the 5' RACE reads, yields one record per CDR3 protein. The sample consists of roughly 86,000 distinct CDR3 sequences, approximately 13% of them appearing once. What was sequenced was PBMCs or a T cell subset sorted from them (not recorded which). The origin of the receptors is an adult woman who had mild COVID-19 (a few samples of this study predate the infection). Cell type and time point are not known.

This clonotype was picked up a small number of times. CDR3 in DNA: TGCAGCGTTGAATTGCCACGGTACAATGATGAGCAGTTCTTC. It specifies CSVELPRYNDEQFF. V gene TRBV29-1 combines with J gene TRBJ2-1; D not resolved. CDR1 and CDR2 from the germline V gene are SQVTM and ANQGSEA. Trimming took off 2 bases at V and 8 bases at J, with 16 bases between the two ends. This CDR3 comprises 14 residues.

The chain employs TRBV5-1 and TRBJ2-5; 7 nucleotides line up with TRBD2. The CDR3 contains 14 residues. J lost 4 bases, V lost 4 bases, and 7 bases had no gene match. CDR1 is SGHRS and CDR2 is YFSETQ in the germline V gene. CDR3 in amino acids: CASSLGLVGETQYF. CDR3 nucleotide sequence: TGCGCCAGCAGCCTTGGACTAGTTGGAGAGACCCAGTACTTC.

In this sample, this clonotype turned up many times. The CDR3 DNA is TGCGCCAGCAGCCTGGCCTTCGGTAGCACAGATACGCAGTATTTT. This encodes CASSLAFGSTDTQYF. The chain joins TRBV4-1 to TRBJ2-3, with D uncertain. Between the trimmed V and J ends, which lost 4 bases and 0 bases, there was a span of 11 bases. From germline, CDR1 is MGHRA and CDR2 YSYEKL. The CDR3 is 15 residues long.

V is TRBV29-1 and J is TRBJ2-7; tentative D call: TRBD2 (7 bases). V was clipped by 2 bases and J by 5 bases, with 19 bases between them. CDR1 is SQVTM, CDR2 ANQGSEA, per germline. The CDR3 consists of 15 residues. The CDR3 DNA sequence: TGCAGCGTTGAAATGGTCGGCGGGGGCTACCACGAGCAGTACTTC. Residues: CSVEMVGGGYHEQYF.

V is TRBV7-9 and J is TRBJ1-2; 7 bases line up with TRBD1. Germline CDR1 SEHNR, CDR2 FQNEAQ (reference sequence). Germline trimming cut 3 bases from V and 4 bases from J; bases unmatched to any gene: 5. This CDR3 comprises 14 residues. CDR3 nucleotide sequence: TGTGCCAGCAGCTTCCAGGGGGGGTTCTATGGCTACACCTTC. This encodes CASSFQGGFYGYTF.

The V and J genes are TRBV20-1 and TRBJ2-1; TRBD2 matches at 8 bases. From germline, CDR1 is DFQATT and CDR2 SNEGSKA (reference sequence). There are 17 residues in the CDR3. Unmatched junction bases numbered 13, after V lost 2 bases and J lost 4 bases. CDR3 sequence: CSARTRAGVYMYNEQFF. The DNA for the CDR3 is TGCAGTGCTAGAACTCGAGCGGGGGTTTATATGTACAATGAGCAGTTCTTC.

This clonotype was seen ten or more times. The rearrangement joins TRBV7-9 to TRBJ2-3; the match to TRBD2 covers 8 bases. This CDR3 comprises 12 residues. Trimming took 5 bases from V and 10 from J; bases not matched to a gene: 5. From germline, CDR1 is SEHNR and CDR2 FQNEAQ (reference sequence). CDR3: CASSPLAGPQYF. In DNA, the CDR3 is TGTGCCAGCAGCCCCTTAGCGGGGCCGCAGTATTTT.

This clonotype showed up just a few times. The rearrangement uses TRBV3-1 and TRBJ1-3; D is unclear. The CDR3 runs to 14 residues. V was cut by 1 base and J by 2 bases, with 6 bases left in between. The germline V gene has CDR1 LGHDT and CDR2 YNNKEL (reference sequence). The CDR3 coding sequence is TGTGCCAGCAGCCAAGGGAGGGCTGGAAACACCATATATTTT. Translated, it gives CASSQGRAGNTIYF.

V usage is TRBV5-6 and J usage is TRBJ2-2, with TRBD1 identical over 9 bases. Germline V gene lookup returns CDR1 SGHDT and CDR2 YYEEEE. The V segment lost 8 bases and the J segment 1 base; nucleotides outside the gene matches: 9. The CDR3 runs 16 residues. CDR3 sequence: CASLLGQGKNTGELFF. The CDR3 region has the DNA TGTGCCAGTCTACTTGGACAGGGGAAGAACACCGGGGAGCTGTTTTTT.

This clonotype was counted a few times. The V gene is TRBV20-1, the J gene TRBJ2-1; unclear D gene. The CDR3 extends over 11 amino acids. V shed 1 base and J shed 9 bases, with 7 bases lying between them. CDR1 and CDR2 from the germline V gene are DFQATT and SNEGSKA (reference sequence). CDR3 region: CSARVGFEQFF. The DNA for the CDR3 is TGCAGTGCTAGAGTAGGGTTTGAGCAGTTCTTC.

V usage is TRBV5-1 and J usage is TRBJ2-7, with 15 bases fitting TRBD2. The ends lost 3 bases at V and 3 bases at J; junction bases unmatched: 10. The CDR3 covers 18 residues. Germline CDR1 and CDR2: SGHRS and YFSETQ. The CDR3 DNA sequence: TGCGCCAGCAGCTGGGGACTAGCGGGAGGATCTATGCACTACGAGCAGTACTTC. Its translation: CASSWGLAGGSMHYEQYF.

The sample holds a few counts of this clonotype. CDR3 nucleotides: TGTGCCAGCAGTTCTACTCCACGGACCCACTACGAGCAGTACTTC. Its protein product is CASSSTPRTHYEQYF. V gene TRBV27 combines with J gene TRBJ2-7; D gene unclear. The V end lost 4 bases, the J end lost 3 bases, and 16 bases lay between the germline ends. The CDR3 is 15 residues long. Germline V gives CDR1 MNHEY, CDR2 SMNVEV (reference sequence).

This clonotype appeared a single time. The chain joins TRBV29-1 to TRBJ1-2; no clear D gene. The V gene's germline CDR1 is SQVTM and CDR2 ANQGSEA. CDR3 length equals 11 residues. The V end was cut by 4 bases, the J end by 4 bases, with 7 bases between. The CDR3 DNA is TGCAGCGTTGTGGGTTCCTATGGCTACACCTTC. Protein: CSVVGSYGYTF. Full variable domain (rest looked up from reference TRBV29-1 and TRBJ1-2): SAVISQKPSRDICQRGTSLTIQCQVDSQVTMMFWYRQQPGQSLTLIATANQGSEATYESGFVIDKFPISRPNLTFSTLTVSNMSPEDSSIYLCSVVGSYGYTFGSGTRLTVV.

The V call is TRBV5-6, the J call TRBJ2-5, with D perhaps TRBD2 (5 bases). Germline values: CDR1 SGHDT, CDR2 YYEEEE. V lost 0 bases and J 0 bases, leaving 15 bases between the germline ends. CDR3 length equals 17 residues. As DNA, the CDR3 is TGTGCCAGCAGCTTGGAAGAGGGAACAGCGTACCAAGAGACCCAGTACTTC. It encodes CASSLEEGTAYQETQYF.

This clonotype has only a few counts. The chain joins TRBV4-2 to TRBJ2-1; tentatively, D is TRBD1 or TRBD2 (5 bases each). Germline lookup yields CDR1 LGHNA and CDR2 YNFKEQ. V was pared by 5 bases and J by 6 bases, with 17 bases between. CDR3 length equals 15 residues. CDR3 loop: CASSAGKTRANEQFF. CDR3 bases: TGTGCCAGCAGCGCAGGGAAGACGCGGGCCAATGAGCAGTTCTTC.

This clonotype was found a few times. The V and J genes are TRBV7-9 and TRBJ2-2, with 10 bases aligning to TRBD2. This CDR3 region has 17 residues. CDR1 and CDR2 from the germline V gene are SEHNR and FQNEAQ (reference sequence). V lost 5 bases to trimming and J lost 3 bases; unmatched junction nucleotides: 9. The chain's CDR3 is CASSHQREGPDTGELFF. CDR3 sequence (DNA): TGTGCCAGCAGCCATCAGCGGGAGGGCCCGGACACCGGGGAGCTGTTTTTT.

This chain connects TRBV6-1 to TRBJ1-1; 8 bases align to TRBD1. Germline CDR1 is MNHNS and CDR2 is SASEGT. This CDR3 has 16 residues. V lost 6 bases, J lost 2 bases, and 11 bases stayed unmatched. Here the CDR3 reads CASRERPGQANTEAFF. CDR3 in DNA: TGTGCCAGCAGGGAGAGACCGGGACAGGCAAACACTGAAGCTTTCTTT.

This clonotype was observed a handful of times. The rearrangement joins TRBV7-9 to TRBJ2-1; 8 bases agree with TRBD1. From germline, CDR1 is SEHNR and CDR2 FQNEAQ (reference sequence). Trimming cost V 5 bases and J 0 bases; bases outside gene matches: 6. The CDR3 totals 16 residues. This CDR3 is CASSPDRGSSYNEQFF. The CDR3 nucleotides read TGTGCCAGCAGCCCCGACAGGGGTAGCTCCTACAATGAGCAGTTCTTC. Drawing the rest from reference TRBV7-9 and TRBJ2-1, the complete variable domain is DTGVSQNPRHKITKRGQNVTFRCDPISEHNRLYWYRQTLGQGPEFLTYFQNEAQLEKSRLLSDRFSAERPKGSFSTLEIQRTEQGDSAMYLCASSPDRGSSYNEQFFGPGTRLTVL.